A few counts support the clone carrying this T cell receptor beta chain. Its specificity is unknown. Germline CDR1 and CDR2: SQVTM and ANQGSEA. This CDR3 comprises 12 residues. V was pared by 5 bases and J by 2 bases, with 6 bases between. The sample comes from a study of response to subunit inactivated influenza vaccine. General study findings and limits: After each seasonal influenza vaccination, few new T cells are recruited, the authors suggested.

TCRdb reprocessed the RT-PCR reads via MiXCR and lists one record per CDR3 protein. The sample contains some 850,000 distinct CDR3 sequences, around 18% of which appear only once. The sample was PBMCs from blood, taken around 5 days after vaccination. The rearrangement links TRBV29-1 to TRBJ2-2; D gene ambiguous. The sequence derives from a man aged 50 to 60 who received an inactivated influenza vaccine. The CDR3 coding sequence is TGCAGCGTTAGAGAAAACACCGGGGAGCTGTTTTTT. Amino acid sequence: CSVRENTGELFF.